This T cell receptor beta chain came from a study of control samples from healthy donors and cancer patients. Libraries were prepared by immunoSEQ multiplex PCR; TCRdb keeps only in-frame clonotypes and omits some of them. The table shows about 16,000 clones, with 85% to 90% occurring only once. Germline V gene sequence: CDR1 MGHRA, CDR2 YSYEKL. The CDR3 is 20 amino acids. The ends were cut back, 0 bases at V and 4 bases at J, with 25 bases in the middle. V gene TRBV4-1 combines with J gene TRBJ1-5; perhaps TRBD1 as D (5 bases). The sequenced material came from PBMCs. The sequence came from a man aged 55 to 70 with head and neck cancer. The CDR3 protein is CASSQDRDALWGQRNQPQHF. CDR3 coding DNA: TGCGCCAGCAGCCAAGATCGGGATGCTCTGTGGGGCCAGCGAAATCAGCCCCAGCATTTT.